The entry below describes one TCR beta chain. Trimming took 2 bases from V and 4 from J, leaving 20 bases between them. Germline CDR1 and CDR2: ENHRY and SYGVKD. This CDR3 comprises 17 residues. The data belong to a study of T cell changes during pregnancy in multiple sclerosis. TCRdb's table, derived via immunoSEQ multiplex PCR, lists solely in-frame clones and lacks some. The repertoire includes tens of thousands of clones, roughly nine tenths of them detected once, and 2.6% sits in the top ten. This sequence joins TRBV10-3 and TRBJ1-1, with TRBD1 as a possible D gene (6 bases). Sequencing was performed on peripheral blood, taken before pregnancy. The sequence came from a female donor with multiple sclerosis, enrolled in a pregnancy study. The CDR3 protein is CAISEGQRLLTFTEAFF. The CDR3 DNA follows: TGTGCCATCAGTGAGGGACAGCGCTTGTTAACATTCACTGAAGCTTTCTTT.